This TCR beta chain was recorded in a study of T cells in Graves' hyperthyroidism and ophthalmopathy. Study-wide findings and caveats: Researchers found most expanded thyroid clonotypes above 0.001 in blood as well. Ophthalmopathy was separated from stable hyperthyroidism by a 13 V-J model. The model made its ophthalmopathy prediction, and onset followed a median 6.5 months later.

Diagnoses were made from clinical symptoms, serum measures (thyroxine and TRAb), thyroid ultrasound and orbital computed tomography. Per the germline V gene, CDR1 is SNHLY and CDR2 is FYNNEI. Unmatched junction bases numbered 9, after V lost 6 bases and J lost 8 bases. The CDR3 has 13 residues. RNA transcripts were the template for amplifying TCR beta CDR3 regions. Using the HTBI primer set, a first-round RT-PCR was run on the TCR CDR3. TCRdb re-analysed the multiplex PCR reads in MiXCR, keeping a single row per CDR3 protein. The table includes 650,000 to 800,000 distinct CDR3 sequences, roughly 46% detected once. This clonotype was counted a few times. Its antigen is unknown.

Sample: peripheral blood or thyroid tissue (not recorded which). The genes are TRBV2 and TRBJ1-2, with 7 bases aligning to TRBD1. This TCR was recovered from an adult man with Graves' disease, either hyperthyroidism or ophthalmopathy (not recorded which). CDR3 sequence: CASSEPTGSGYTF. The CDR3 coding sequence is TGTGCCAGCAGCGAGCCGACAGGGAGCGGCTACACCTTC.